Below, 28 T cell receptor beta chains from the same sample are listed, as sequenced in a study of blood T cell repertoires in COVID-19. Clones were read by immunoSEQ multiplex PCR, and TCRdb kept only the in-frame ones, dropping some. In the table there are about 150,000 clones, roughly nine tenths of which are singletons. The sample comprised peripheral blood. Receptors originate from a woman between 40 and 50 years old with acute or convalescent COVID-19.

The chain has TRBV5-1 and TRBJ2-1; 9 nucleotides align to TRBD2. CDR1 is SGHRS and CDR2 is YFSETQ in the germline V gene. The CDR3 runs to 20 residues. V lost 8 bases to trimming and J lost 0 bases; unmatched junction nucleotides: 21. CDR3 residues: CARSSRTHGLAGNSYNEQFF. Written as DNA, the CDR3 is TGCGCCAGAAGCAGCCGAACTCATGGGCTAGCGGGAAACTCCTACAATGAGCAGTTCTTC.

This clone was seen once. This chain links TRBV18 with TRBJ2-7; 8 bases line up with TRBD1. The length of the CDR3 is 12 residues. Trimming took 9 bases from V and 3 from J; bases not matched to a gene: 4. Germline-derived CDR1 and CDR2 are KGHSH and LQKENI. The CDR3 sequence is CASGTGGYEQYF. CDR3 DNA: TGTGCCAGTGGCACAGGGGGCTACGAGCAGTACTTC.

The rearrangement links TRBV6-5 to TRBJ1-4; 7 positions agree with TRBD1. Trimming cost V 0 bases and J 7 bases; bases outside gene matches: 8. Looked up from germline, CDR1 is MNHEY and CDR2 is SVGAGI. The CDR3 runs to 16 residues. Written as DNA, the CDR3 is TGTGCCAGCAGTTACTCCCGGACGGCAGGGGGTGAAAAACTGTTTTTT. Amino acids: CASSYSRTAGGEKLFF.

CDR3 amino acids: CASSQEIHSYEQYF. The CDR3, as DNA: TGTGCCAGCAGCCAAGAAATACACAGCTACGAGCAGTACTTC. The V and J genes are TRBV4-2 and TRBJ2-7; D is ambiguous. Germline CDR1 reads LGHNA; CDR2 reads YNFKEQ. The CDR3 contains 14 residues. Deletions cut 0 bases from V and 3 bases from J, with 9 bases between.

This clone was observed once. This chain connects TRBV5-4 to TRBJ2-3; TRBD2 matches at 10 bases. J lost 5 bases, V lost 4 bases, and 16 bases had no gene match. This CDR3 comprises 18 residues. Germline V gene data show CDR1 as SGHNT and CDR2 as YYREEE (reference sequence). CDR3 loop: CASSTRGGSGGTVDTQYF. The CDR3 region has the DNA TGTGCCAGCAGCACCCGGGGAGGTAGCGGGGGGACGGTAGATACGCAGTATTTT. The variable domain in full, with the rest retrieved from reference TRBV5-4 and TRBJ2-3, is ETGVTQSPTHLIKTRGQQVTLRCSSQSGHNTVSWYQQALGQGPQFIFQYYREEENGRGNFPPRFSGLQFPNYSSELNVNALELDDSALYLCASSTRGGSGGTVDTQYFGPGTRLTVL.

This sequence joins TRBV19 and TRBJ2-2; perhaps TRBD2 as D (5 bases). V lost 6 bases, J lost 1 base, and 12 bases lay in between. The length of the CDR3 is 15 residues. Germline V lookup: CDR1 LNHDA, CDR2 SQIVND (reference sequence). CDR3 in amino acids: CASRSPAGNTGELFF. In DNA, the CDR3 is TGTGCCAGTAGATCTCCTGCGGGGAACACCGGGGAGCTGTTTTTT.

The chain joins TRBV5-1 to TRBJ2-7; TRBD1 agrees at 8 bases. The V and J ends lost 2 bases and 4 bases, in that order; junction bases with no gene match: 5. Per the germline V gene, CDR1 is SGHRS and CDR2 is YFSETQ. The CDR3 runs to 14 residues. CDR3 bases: TGCGCCAGCAGCTTTGACAGGGGACCGTACGAGCAGTACTTC. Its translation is CASSFDRGPYEQYF.

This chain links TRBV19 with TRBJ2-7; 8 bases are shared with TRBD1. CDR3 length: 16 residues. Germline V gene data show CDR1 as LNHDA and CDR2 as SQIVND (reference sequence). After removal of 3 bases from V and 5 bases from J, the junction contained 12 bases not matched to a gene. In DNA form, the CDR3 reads TGTGCCAGTAGTATTTCGACAGGGGAGAAGTATCACGAGCAGTACTTC. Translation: CASSISTGEKYHEQYF.

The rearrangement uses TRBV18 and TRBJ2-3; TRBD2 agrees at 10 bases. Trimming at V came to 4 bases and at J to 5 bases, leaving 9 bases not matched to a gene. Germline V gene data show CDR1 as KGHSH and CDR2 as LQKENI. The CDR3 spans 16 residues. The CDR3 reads CASSQIPSGGKDTQYF. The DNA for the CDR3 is TGTGCCAGCTCACAAATCCCTAGCGGGGGTAAAGATACGCAGTATTTT.

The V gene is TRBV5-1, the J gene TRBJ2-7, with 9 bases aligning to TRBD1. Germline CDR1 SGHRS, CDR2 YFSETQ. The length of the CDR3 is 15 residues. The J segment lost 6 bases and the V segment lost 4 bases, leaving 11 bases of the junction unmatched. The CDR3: CASSLTGQGAREQYF. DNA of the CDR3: TGCGCCAGCAGCCTAACGGGACAGGGCGCGCGCGAGCAGTACTTC. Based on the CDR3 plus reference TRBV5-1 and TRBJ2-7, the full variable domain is KAGVTQTPRYLIKTRGQQVTLSCSPISGHRSVSWYQQTPGQGLQFLFEYFSETQRNKGNFPGRFSGRQFSNSRSEMNVSTLELGDSALYLCASSLTGQGAREQYFGPGTRLTVT.

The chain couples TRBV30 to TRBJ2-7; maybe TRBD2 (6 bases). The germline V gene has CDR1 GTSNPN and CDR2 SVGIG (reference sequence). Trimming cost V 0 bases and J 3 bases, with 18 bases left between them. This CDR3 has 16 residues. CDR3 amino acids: CAWSVRGSGQLYEQYF. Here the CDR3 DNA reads TGTGCCTGGAGTGTACGGGGGTCAGGCCAGCTCTACGAGCAGTACTTC.

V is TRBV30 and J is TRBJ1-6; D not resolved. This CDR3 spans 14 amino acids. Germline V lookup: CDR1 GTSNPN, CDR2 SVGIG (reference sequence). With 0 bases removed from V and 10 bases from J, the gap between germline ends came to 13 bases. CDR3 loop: CAWSVRQVDSPLHF. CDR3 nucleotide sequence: TGTGCCTGGAGTGTACGGCAGGTTGACTCACCCCTCCACTTT.

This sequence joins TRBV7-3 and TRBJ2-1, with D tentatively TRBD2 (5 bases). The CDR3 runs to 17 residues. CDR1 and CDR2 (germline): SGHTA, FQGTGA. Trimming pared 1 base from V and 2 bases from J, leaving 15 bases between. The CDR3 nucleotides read TGTGCCAGCAGCTTAAACGTCCGGCGGGCTGCCTACAATGAGCAGTTCTTC. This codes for CASSLNVRRAAYNEQFF. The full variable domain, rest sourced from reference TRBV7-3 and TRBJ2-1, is GAGVSQTPSNKVTEKGKYVELRCDPISGHTALYWYRQSLGQGPEFLIYFQGTGAADDSGLPNDRFFAVRPEGSVSTLKIQRTERGDSAVYLCASSLNVRRAAYNEQFFGPGTRLTVL.

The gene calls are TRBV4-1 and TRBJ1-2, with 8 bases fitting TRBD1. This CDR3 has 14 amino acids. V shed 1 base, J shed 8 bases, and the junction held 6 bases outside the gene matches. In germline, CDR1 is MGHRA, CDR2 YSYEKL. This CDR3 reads CASSQAGGSEGYTF. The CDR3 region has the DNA TGCGCCAGCAGCCAAGCAGGGGGCTCTGAAGGCTACACCTTC.

This CDR3 is CASSYFRDTGDTQYF. The CDR3, as DNA: TGTGCCAGCAGTTACTTCCGGGACACCGGGGATACGCAGTATTTT. The rearrangement joins TRBV6-2 or TRBV6-3 to TRBJ2-3; perhaps TRBD1 as D (6 bases). Germline CDR1 reads MNHEY; CDR2 reads SVGEGT. V lost 1 base and J lost 6, with 14 bases in between. The CDR3 is made up of 15 amino acids.

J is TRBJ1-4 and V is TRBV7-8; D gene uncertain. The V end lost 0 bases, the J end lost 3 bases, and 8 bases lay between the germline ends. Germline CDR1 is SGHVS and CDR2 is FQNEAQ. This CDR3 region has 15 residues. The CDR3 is CASSLAGVANEKLFF. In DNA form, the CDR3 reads TGTGCCAGCAGCTTAGCCGGGGTGGCTAATGAAAAACTGTTTTTT.

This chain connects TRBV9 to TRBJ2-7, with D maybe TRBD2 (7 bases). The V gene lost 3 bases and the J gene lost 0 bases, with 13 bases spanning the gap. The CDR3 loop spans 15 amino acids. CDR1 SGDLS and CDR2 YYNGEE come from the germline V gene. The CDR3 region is CASSAGGLSSYEQYF. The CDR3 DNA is TGTGCCAGCAGCGCGGGGGGCCTCAGCTCCTACGAGCAGTACTTC.

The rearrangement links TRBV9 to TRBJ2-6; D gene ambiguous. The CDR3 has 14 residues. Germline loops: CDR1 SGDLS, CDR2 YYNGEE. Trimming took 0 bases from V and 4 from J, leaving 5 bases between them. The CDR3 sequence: CASSVAVGANVLTF. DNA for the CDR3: TGTGCCAGCAGCGTAGCGGTCGGGGCCAACGTCCTGACTTTC. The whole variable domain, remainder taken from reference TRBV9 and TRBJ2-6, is DSGVTQTPKHLITATGQRVTLRCSPRSGDLSVYWYQQSLDQGLQFLIQYYNGEERAKGNILERFSAQQFPDLHSELNLSSLELGDSALYFCASSVAVGANVLTFGAGSRLTVL.

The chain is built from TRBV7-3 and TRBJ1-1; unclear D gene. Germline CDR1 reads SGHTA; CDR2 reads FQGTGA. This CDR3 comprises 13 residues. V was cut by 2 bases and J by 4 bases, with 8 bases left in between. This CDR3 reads CASSLWQATEAFF. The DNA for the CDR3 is TGTGCCAGCAGCTTATGGCAGGCCACTGAAGCTTTCTTT. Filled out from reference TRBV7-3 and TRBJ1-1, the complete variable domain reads GAGVSQTPSNKVTEKGKYVELRCDPISGHTALYWYRQSLGQGPEFLIYFQGTGAADDSGLPNDRFFAVRPEGSVSTLKIQRTERGDSAVYLCASSLWQATEAFFGQGTRLTVV.

The DNA of the CDR3 is TGTGCCAGCTCACCTCAACTTGGGACAGGGAGGACAGATACGCAGTATTTT. Residues: CASSPQLGTGRTDTQYF. V gene TRBV18 combines with J gene TRBJ2-3; 9 positions match TRBD1. The CDR3 runs to 17 residues. CDR1 and CDR2 from the germline V gene are KGHSH and LQKENI. The V segment lost 3 bases and the J segment 3 bases; nucleotides outside the gene matches: 10. Looking up the rest from reference TRBV18 and TRBJ2-3 gives the full variable domain: NAGVMQNPRHLVRRRGQEARLRCSPMKGHSHVYWYRQLPEEGLKFMVYLQKENIIDESGMPKERFSAEFPKEGPSILRIQQVVRGDSAAYFCASSPQLGTGRTDTQYFGPGTRLTVL.

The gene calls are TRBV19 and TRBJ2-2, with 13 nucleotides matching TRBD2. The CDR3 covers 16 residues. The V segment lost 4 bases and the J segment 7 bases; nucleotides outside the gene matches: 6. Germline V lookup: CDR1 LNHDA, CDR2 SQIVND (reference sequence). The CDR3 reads CASSTLAGGPIGELFF. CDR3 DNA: TGTGCCAGTAGTACACTAGCGGGAGGGCCCATCGGGGAGCTGTTTTTT. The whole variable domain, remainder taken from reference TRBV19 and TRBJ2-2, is DGGITQSPKYLFRKEGQNVTLSCEQNLNHDAMYWYRQDPGQGLRLIYYSQIVNDFQKGDIAEGYSVSREKKESFPLTVTSAQKNPTAFYLCASSTLAGGPIGELFFGEGSRLTVL.

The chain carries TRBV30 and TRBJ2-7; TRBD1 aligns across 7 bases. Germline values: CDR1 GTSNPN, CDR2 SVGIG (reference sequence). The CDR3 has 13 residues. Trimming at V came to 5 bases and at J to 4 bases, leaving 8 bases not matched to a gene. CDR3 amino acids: CAWEPGQNYEQYF. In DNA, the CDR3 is TGTGCCTGGGAACCGGGACAGAATTACGAGCAGTACTTC. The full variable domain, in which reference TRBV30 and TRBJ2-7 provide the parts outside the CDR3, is SQTIHQWPATLVQPVGSPLSLECTVEGTSNPNLYWYRQAAGRGLQLLFYSVGIGQISSEVPQNLSASRPQDRQFILSSKKLLLSDSGFYLCAWEPGQNYEQYFGPGTRLTVT.

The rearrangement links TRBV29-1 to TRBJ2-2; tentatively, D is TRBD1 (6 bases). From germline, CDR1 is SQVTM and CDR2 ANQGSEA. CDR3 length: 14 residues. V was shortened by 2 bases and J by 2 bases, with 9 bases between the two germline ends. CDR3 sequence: CSVEQGINTGELFF. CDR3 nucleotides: TGCAGCGTTGAACAGGGGATTAACACCGGGGAGCTGTTTTTT.

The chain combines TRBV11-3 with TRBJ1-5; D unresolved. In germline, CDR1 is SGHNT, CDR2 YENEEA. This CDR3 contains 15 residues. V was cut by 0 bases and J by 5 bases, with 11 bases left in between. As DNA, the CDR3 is TGTGCCAGCAGCTTAGATCGGGAGGGCGATCAGCCCCAGCATTTT. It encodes CASSLDREGDQPQHF.

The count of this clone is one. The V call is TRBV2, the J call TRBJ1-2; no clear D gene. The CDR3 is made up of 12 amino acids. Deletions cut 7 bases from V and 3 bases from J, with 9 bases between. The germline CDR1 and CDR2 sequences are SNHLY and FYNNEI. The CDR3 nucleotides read TGTGCCAGCATTATAACAGACTATGGCTACACCTTC. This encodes CASIITDYGYTF.

CDR3 region: CASSQDTPAYEQYF. Written as DNA, the CDR3 is TGCGCCAGCAGCCAAGATACGCCAGCCTACGAGCAGTACTTC. The genes are TRBV5-1 and TRBJ2-7; D is unresolved. The V gene lost 4 bases and the J gene lost 2 bases, with 13 bases spanning the gap. This CDR3 comprises 14 residues. CDR1 and CDR2 from the germline V gene are SGHRS and YFSETQ.

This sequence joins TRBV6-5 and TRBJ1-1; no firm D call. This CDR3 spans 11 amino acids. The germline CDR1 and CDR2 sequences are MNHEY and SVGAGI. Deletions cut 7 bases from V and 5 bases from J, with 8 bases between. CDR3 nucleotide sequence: TGTGCCAGCACAGGAGGGACTGAAGCTTTCTTT. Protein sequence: CASTGGTEAFF.

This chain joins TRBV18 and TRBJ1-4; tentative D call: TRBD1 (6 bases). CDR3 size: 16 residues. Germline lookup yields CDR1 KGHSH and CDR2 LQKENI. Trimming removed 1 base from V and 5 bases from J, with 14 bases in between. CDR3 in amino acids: CASSPLRQVMNEKLFF. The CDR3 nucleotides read TGTGCCAGCTCACCACTACGACAGGTGATGAATGAAAAACTGTTTTTT.